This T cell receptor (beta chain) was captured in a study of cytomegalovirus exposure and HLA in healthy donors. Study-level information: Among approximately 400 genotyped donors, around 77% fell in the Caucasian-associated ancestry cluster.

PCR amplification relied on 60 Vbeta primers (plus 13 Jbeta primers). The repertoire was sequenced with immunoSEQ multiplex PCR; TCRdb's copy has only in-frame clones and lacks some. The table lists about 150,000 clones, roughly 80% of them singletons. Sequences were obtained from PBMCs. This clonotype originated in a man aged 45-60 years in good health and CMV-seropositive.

CDR3 DNA sequence: TGCGCCAGCAGCCCCCGCAGCGGGGTTACCCCGTACCAAGAGACCCAGTACTTC. Translating gives CASSPRSGVTPYQETQYF. V usage is TRBV4-1 and J usage is TRBJ2-5; 7 bases are a match to TRBD2. There are 18 residues in the CDR3. V lost 4 bases to trimming and J lost 0 bases; unmatched junction nucleotides: 14. Germline V lookup: CDR1 MGHRA, CDR2 YSYEKL.